The 20 T cell receptor beta chains given below trace back to one sample, sequenced in a study of T cell repertoires in cytomegalovirus infection. TCRdb re-derived calls from the reads in MiXCR, one entry per CDR3 protein. This sample has roughly 280,000 distinct CDR3 sequences, with approximately 14% found just once. The sequenced material came from PBMCs. These receptors were taken from a human donor in good health (CMV status not recorded). Some clones in this sample may be carry-over from other donors' samples.

The rearrangement joins TRBV7-9 to TRBJ2-1; D is unresolved. The CDR3 length is 14 residues. The V gene lost 5 bases and the J gene lost 5 bases, with 13 bases spanning the gap. CDR1 is SEHNR, CDR2 FQNEAQ, per germline (reference sequence). CDR3 sequence (DNA): TGTGCCAGCAGCACCCTTGCGTACAACAATGAGCAGTTCTTC. As protein: CASSTLAYNNEQFF.

This clonotype was observed at least ten times. The chain carries TRBV6-1 and TRBJ1-5, with 7 bases fitting TRBD1. With 4 bases clipped from V and 4 bases from J, the junction kept 13 bases outside the gene matches. The CDR3 is 17 amino acids. Germline-derived CDR1 and CDR2 are MNHNS and SASEGT. For the CDR3, the DNA is TGTGCCAGCAGTGGACAGGGAGGAGGGAAAGGGAATCAGCCCCAGCATTTT. Translating gives CASSGQGGGKGNQPQHF.

The rearrangement links TRBV20-1 to TRBJ2-4, with TRBD1 matching over 10 bases. The CDR3 extends over 12 amino acids. Germline lookup yields CDR1 DFQATT and CDR2 SNEGSKA (reference sequence). Germline trimming cut 6 bases from V and 9 bases from J; bases unmatched to any gene: 5. The CDR3, as DNA: TGCAGTGCGACGGACAGGGGGTTCATTCAGTACTTC. Protein sequence: CSATDRGFIQYF.

This clonotype was picked up many times. J is TRBJ1-2 and V is TRBV7-2; no clear D. Deletions cut 7 bases from V and 1 base from J, with 13 bases between. Germline V lookup: CDR1 SGHTA, CDR2 FQGNSA. This CDR3 has 14 residues. The CDR3 bases are TGTGCCAGCACCCTTTCGGGCAGTAACTATGGCTACACCTTC. Amino acid sequence: CASTLSGSNYGYTF. The full variable domain, its missing parts supplied by reference TRBV7-2 and TRBJ1-2, is GAGVSQSPSNKVTEKGKDVELRCDPISGHTALYWYRQSLGQGLEFLIYFQGNSAPDKSGLPSDRFSAERTGGSVSTLTIQRTQQEDSAVYLCASTLSGSNYGYTFGSGTRLTVV.

V gene TRBV29-1 combines with J gene TRBJ2-7, with 10 bases matching TRBD1. The CDR3 sequence is 13 residues long. J gave up 2 bases and V 4 bases, and 2 bases lay outside the gene matches. Germline CDR1 is SQVTM and CDR2 is ANQGSEA. The chain's CDR3 is CSVVGTGAYEQYF. The DNA for the CDR3 is TGCAGCGTTGTGGGGACAGGGGCCTACGAGCAGTACTTC.

This chain connects TRBV28 to TRBJ2-4, with TRBD1 matching 7 bases. Germline trimming cut 3 bases from V and 8 bases from J; bases unmatched to any gene: 10. Looked up from germline, CDR1 is MDHEN and CDR2 is SYDVKM. The CDR3 is made up of 15 amino acids. The CDR3 region has the DNA TGTGCCAGCAGTTTGCACACAAGGGGGCCCGACATTCAGTACTTC. This sequence encodes CASSLHTRGPDIQYF.

This clonotype is a singleton in its sample. The chain has TRBV6-6 and TRBJ2-7; possibly TRBD1 for D (5 bases). V was cut by 2 bases and J by 3 bases, with 14 bases left in between. Per germline, CDR1 MNHNY and CDR2 SVGAGI (reference sequence). The CDR3 extends over 15 amino acids. CDR3 amino acids: CASSYDRQINYEQYF. In nucleotides, the CDR3 is TGTGCCAGCAGTTACGATCGACAGATAAACTACGAGCAGTACTTC.

This clonotype was detected a few times. This chain joins TRBV20-1 and TRBJ2-4; tentatively, D is TRBD1 (6 bases). The ends were cut back, 3 bases at V and 8 bases at J, with 14 bases in the middle. CDR1 is DFQATT and CDR2 is SNEGSKA in the germline V gene (reference sequence). The CDR3 runs 13 residues. In DNA, the CDR3 is TGCAGTGCTAGGGGGGCTATCGGGGACATTCAGTACTTC. Translating it yields CSARGAIGDIQYF.

This clonotype was seen repeatedly, ten times or more. CDR3 nucleotides: TGTGCCAGCAGTCTCGGACTTAGCACAGATACGCAGTATTTT. Protein sequence: CASSLGLSTDTQYF. This sequence joins TRBV7-3 and TRBJ2-3; D is possibly TRBD2 (5 bases). V lost 6 bases and J lost 0, with 10 bases in between. CDR1 is SGHTA and CDR2 is FQGTGA in the germline V gene. This CDR3 region has 14 residues.

The rearrangement uses TRBV5-5 and TRBJ2-3; 12 bases align to TRBD2. This CDR3 comprises 13 residues. The V gene's germline CDR1 is SGHKS and CDR2 YYEKEE (reference sequence). The junction had 4 bases not matched to a gene; V was cut back by 8 bases and J by 6 bases. Written as DNA, the CDR3 is TGTGCCAGTACTAGCGGGGGGCGGGATACGCAGTATTTT. Translating it yields CASTSGGRDTQYF.

V gene TRBV20-1 combines with J gene TRBJ2-1; D may be TRBD2 (6 bases). The CDR3 consists of 15 residues. Germline V lookup: CDR1 DFQATT, CDR2 SNEGSKA (reference sequence). Between the trimmed V and J ends, which lost 2 bases and 5 bases, there was a span of 16 bases. CDR3 nucleotide sequence: TGCAGTGCTAGAAGTATCTTAGCGGCCAACAATGAGCAGTTCTTC. Translation gives CSARSILAANNEQFF.

The chain joins TRBV7-6 to TRBJ1-4; D is ambiguous. V lost 1 base and J lost 6, with 9 bases in between. The V gene's germline CDR1 is SGHVS and CDR2 FNYEAQ. CDR3 length equals 14 residues. The CDR3 DNA reads as TGTGCCAGCAGCTTAGAAATTCCGGATGAAAAACTGTTTTTT. Translation: CASSLEIPDEKLFF.

The V call is TRBV20-1, the J call TRBJ1-5; D ambiguous. The germline CDR1 and CDR2 sequences are DFQATT and SNEGSKA (reference sequence). Trimming shortened V by 3 bases and J by 7 bases, and 16 bases separated the two germline ends. This CDR3 spans 14 amino acids. CDR3 sequence reads: CSARAVGMTQPQHF. CDR3 nucleotides: TGCAGTGCTAGGGCGGTCGGGATGACCCAGCCCCAGCATTTT.

This chain connects TRBV3-1 to TRBJ2-1, with a weak D call TRBD2 (6 bases). Germline V gene data show CDR1 as LGHDT and CDR2 as YNNKEL (reference sequence). Between the trimmed V and J ends, which lost 1 base and 6 bases, there was a span of 19 bases. This CDR3 contains 17 residues. The DNA of the CDR3 is TGTGCCAGCAGCCAAGTTTGTGGGAGGAGTATTGTCAATGAGCAGTTCTTC. It specifies CASSQVCGRSIVNEQFF.

The rearrangement links TRBV20-1 to TRBJ2-7; a weak D match, TRBD1 (5 bases). CDR3 length: 12 amino acids. V was trimmed by 4 bases and J by 5 bases, leaving 12 bases between them. Germline assignment: CDR1 DFQATT and CDR2 SNEGSKA (reference sequence). CDR3 nucleotide sequence: TGCAGTGCTACCAGGGATTCTGACGAGCAGTACTTC. Its protein product is CSATRDSDEQYF.

This clonotype was seen ten or more times. V gene TRBV7-9 combines with J gene TRBJ2-6; D not resolved. This CDR3 is 13 amino acids long. V lost 5 bases and J lost 3, with 5 bases in between. Germline CDR1 and CDR2: SEHNR and FQNEAQ (reference sequence). The CDR3 DNA reads TGTGCCAGCAGCAGGGATGGGGCCAACGTCCTGACTTTC. Its protein product is CASSRDGANVLTF.

This rearrangement joins TRBV20-1 to TRBJ2-7; D assignment may be TRBD1 or TRBD2 (5 bases each). In germline, CDR1 is DFQATT, CDR2 SNEGSKA (reference sequence). The CDR3 has 12 residues. V lost 4 bases and J 1 base, leaving 8 bases between the germline ends. Here the CDR3 reads CSAKGRSYEQYF. CDR3 sequence (DNA): TGCAGTGCTAAGGGGAGATCCTACGAGCAGTACTTC.

This clonotype was observed a few times. This sequence joins TRBV28 and TRBJ2-7, with D possibly TRBD2 on 5 matching bases. Germline lookup yields CDR1 MDHEN and CDR2 SYDVKM. The CDR3 totals 14 residues. Between the trimmed V and J ends, which lost 6 bases and 4 bases, there was a span of 16 bases. The CDR3 loop is CASSLPPGRYEQYF. DNA of the CDR3: TGTGCCAGCAGCCTACCCCCGGGGAGATACGAGCAGTACTTC.

The CDR3 DNA is TGCAGTGCAAAAAGGGACAGCAACCCTAACACTGAAGCTTTCTTT. The encoded protein is CSAKRDSNPNTEAFF. This chain uses TRBV20-1 with TRBJ1-1; TRBD1 matches 7 bases. The CDR3 spans 15 residues. Germline CDR1 DFQATT, CDR2 SNEGSKA (reference sequence). V lost 6 bases and J lost 2; bases outside the gene matches: 12.

V is TRBV19 and J is TRBJ2-5; 7 nucleotides match TRBD1. This CDR3 has 14 amino acids. V lost 4 bases and J lost 3; bases outside the gene matches: 5. Germline loops: CDR1 LNHDA, CDR2 SQIVND (reference sequence). The CDR3 DNA is TGTGCCAGTAGTACCTGGGACAGTAAAGAGACCCAGTACTTC. It encodes CASSTWDSKETQYF.